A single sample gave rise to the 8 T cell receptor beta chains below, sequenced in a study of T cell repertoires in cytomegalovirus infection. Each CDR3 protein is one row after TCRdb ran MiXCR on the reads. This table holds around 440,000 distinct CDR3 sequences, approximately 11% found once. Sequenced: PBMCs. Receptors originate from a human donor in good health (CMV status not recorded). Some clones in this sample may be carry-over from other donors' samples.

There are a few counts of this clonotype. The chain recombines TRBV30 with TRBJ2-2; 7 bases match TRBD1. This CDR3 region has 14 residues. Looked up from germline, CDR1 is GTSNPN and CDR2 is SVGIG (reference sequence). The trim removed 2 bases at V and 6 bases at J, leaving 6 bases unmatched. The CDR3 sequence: CAWSYDRASGELFF. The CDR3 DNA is TGTGCCTGGAGTTACGACAGGGCTTCCGGGGAGCTGTTTTTT. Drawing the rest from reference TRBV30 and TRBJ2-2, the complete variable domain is SQTIHQWPATLVQPVGSPLSLECTVEGTSNPNLYWYRQAAGRGLQLLFYSVGIGQISSEVPQNLSASRPQDRQFILSSKKLLLSDSGFYLCAWSYDRASGELFFGEGSRLTVL.

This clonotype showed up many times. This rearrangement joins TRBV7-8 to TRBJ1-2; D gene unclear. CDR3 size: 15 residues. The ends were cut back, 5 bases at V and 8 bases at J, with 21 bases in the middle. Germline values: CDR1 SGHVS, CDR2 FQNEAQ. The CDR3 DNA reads TGTGCCAGCAGCCCGCCGAGTAACTTAGGGAGCGGCTACACCTTC. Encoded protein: CASSPPSNLGSGYTF.

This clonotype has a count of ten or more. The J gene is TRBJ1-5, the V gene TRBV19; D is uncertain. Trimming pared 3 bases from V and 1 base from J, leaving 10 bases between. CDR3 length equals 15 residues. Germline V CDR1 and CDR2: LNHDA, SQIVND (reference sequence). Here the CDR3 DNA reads TGTGCCAGTAGTATTTCGGTTCCCAGCAATCAGCCCCAGCATTTT. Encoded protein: CASSISVPSNQPQHF.

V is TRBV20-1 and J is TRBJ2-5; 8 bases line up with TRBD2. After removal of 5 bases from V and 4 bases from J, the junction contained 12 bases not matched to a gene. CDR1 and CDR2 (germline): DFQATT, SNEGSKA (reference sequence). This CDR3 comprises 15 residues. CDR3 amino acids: CSALGGSGIRETQYF. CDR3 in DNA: TGCAGTGCTCTAGGAGGTAGCGGGATTAGAGAGACCCAGTACTTC.

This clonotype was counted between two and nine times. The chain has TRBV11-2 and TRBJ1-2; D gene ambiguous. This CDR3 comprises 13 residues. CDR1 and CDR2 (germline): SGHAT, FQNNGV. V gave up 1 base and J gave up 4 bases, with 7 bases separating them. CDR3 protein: CASSLVVGYGYTF. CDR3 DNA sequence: TGTGCCAGCAGCTTAGTCGTGGGCTATGGCTACACCTTC.

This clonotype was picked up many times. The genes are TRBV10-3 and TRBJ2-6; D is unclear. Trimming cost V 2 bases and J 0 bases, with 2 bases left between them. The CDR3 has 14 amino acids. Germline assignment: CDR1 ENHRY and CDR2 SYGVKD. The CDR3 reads CAISEPSGANVLTF. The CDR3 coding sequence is TGTGCCATCAGTGAGCCCTCTGGGGCCAACGTCCTGACTTTC.

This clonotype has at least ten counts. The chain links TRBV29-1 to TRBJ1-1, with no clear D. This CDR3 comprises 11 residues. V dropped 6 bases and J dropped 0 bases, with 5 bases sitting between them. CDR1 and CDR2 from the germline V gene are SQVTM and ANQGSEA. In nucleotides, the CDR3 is TGCAGCGTCCCTTTGAACACTGAAGCTTTCTTT. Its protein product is CSVPLNTEAFF.

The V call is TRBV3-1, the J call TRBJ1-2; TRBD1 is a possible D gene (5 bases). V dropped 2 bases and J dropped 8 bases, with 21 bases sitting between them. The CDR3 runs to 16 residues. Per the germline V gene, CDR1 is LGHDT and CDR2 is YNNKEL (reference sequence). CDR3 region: CASSQSGGRGKGGYTF. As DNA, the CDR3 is TGTGCCAGCAGCCAAAGCGGCGGCCGGGGGAAAGGAGGCTACACCTTC.